This section outlines one T cell receptor (beta chain) sequence together with its context. Its specificity is unknown. The germline V gene encodes CDR1 ENHRY and CDR2 SYGVKD. Trimming cost V 2 bases and J 8 bases, with 16 bases left between them. CDR3 size: 14 residues. This record comes from a study of CD4 T cells in relation to SARS-CoV-2 and coronaviruses. Study-level findings and limits: No donor gave both pre-pandemic and post-infection samples. This crossreactivity analysis covered spike protein alone, no other viral proteins.

Uncultured naive and memory CD4+ T cells supplied DNA for deep TCR-beta sequencing. Generated by immunoSEQ multiplex PCR, the TCRdb table keeps only in-frame clones and is missing some. The sample carries about 59,000 clones, about nine tenths recorded once. Unexposed donor CD4+ T cells date from 2011-2018, before the COVID-19 pandemic. Cryopreserved PBMCs were CD4-enriched, then split into naive and memory cells. The sequence came from a human donor in good health. The rearrangement links TRBV10-3 to TRBJ2-7, with TRBD2 as a possible D gene (6 bases). The sequenced material came from memory CD4+ T cells from PBMCs. The DNA of the CDR3 is TGTGCCATCAGTGAGATTGGGGGACTTACGAAGCAGTACTTC. This codes for CAISEIGGLTKQYF.